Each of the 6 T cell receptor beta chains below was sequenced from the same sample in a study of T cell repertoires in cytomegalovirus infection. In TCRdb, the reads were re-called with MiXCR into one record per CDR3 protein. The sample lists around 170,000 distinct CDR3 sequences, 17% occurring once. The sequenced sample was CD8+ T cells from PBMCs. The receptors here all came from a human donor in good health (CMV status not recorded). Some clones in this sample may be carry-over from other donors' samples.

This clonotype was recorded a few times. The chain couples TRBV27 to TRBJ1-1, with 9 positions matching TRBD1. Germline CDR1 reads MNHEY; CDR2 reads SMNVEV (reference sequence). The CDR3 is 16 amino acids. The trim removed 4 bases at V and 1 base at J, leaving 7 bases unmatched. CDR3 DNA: TGTGCCAGCAGTTCCCCTTACAGGGGGCAGAACACTGAAGCTTTCTTT. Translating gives CASSSPYRGQNTEAFF.

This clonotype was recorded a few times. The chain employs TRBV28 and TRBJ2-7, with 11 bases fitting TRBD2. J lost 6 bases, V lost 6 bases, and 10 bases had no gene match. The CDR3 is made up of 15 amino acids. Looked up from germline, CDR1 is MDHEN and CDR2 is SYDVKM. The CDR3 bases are TGTGCCAGCAGCGGGACTAGCGGTCCCCGCCCCGAGCAGTACTTC. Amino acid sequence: CASSGTSGPRPEQYF.

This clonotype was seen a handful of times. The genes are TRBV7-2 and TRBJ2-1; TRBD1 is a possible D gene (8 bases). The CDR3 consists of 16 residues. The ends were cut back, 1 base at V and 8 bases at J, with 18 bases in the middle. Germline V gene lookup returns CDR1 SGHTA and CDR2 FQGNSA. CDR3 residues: CASSLVGQGLQYEQFF. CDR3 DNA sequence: TGTGCCAGCAGCTTAGTAGGACAGGGACTACAGTATGAGCAGTTCTTC.

CDR3 sequence: CASSLAQQPYNEQFF. CDR3 DNA: TGTGCCAGCAGCTTGGCACAGCAGCCTTACAATGAGCAGTTCTTC. The chain has TRBV5-6 and TRBJ2-1; D not resolved. The CDR3 sequence is 15 residues long. Trimming stripped 0 bases from V and 4 bases from J, with 11 bases between. From germline, CDR1 is SGHDT and CDR2 YYEEEE.

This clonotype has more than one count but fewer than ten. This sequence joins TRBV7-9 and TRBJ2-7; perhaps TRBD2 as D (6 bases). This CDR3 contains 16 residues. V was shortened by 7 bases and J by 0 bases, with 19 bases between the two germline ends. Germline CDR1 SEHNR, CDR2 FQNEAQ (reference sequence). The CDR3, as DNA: TGTGCCAGCACCTCGGTGGCGGGACCACACTCCTACGAGCAGTACTTC. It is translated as CASTSVAGPHSYEQYF.

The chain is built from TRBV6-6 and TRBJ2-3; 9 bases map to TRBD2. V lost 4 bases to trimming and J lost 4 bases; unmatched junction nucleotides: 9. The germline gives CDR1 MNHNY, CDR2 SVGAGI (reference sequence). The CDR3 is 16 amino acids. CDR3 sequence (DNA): TGTGCCAGCAGTTTAGCGGGGGCCGAACTCGCAGATACGCAGTATTTT. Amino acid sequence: CASSLAGAELADTQYF.